Below are 9 T cell receptor beta chains sequenced from a single sample in a study of control samples from healthy donors and cancer patients (dated by TCRdb to about 2020). The library was prepared using the immunoSEQ multiplex PCR assay. TCRdb provides this immuneACCESS table in a form limited to in-frame rearrangements. Some clones are lacking; in checked studies, under half of them reflect an unresolved V gene, and why the rest are absent is not known. Within this sample are approximately 100,000 clones, with approximately 90% of them counted one time only. Of the sample, approximately 16% is held by the ten largest clones. The sample was blood. The source is a woman aged 50 to 65 in good health.

This chain joins TRBV7-8 and TRBJ2-1; D is uncertain. The CDR3 has 14 residues. V gave up 5 bases and J gave up 10 bases, with 18 bases separating them. Germline V gene data show CDR1 as SGHVS and CDR2 as FQNEAQ. The CDR3 DNA reads as TGTGCCAGCAGCCCAGTTCCAGGTTTGAGCGAGCAGTTCTTC. It yields the protein CASSPVPGLSEQFF. Variable domain in full (rest from reference TRBV7-8 and TRBJ2-1): GAGVSQSPRYKVAKRGQDVALRCDPISGHVSLFWYQQALGQGPEFLTYFQNEAQLDKSGLPSDRFFAERPEGSVSTLKIQRTQQEDSAVYLCASSPVPGLSEQFFGPGTRLTVL.

This clone was counted only a few times. The chain links TRBV7-9 to TRBJ2-2, with 10 bases fitting TRBD2. Germline V gene sequence: CDR1 SEHNR, CDR2 FQNEAQ (reference sequence). The V and J ends lost 3 bases and 1 base, in that order; junction bases with no gene match: 8. This CDR3 is 18 amino acids long. The CDR3 here is CASSFRLAGDWNTGELFF. CDR3 nucleotide sequence: TGTGCCAGCAGCTTTAGGCTAGCGGGAGACTGGAACACCGGGGAGCTGTTTTTT.

J is TRBJ1-1 and V is TRBV7-2; D is uncertain. The CDR3 has 14 amino acids. Germline V gene data show CDR1 as SGHTA and CDR2 as FQGNSA. V was pared by 1 base and J by 2 bases, with 8 bases between. This CDR3 is CASSLGALNTEAFF. The CDR3, as DNA: TGTGCCAGCAGCTTAGGAGCTCTTAACACTGAAGCTTTCTTT.

This chain joins TRBV7-2 and TRBJ1-1; no reliable D call. Germline values: CDR1 SGHTA, CDR2 FQGNSA. This CDR3 comprises 15 residues. The V end was cut by 2 bases, the J end by 0 bases, with 10 bases between. DNA of the CDR3: TGTGCCAGCAGCTTATCGGACGGATTGAACACTGAAGCTTTCTTT. Its protein product is CASSLSDGLNTEAFF. The full variable domain, rest sourced from reference TRBV7-2 and TRBJ1-1, is GAGVSQSPSNKVTEKGKDVELRCDPISGHTALYWYRQSLGQGLEFLIYFQGNSAPDKSGLPSDRFSAERTGGSVSTLTIQRTQQEDSAVYLCASSLSDGLNTEAFFGQGTRLTVV.

This clone has only one observation. The rearrangement uses TRBV7-9 and TRBJ1-3; the match to TRBD1 covers 7 bases. Looked up from germline, CDR1 is SEHNR and CDR2 is FQNEAQ (reference sequence). Losses at the gene ends were 4 bases for V and 8 bases for J; bases not matched to a gene: 11. CDR3 length: 15 residues. The CDR3: CASSSGTANWDTIYF. In DNA, the CDR3 is TGTGCCAGCAGCTCTGGGACAGCTAACTGGGACACCATATATTTT.

The chain links TRBV30 to TRBJ2-3; D not resolved. Trimming pared 5 bases from V and 2 bases from J, leaving 14 bases between. Germline V gene lookup returns CDR1 GTSNPN and CDR2 SVGIG (reference sequence). The CDR3 length is 14 residues. CDR3: CAWAVGGYTDTQYF. For the CDR3, the DNA is TGTGCCTGGGCGGTGGGCGGATACACAGATACGCAGTATTTT. Variable domain in full (rest from reference TRBV30 and TRBJ2-3): SQTIHQWPATLVQPVGSPLSLECTVEGTSNPNLYWYRQAAGRGLQLLFYSVGIGQISSEVPQNLSASRPQDRQFILSSKKLLLSDSGFYLCAWAVGGYTDTQYFGPGTRLTVL.

The CDR3 region is CASSEGLSPRNTIYF. CDR3 sequence (DNA): TGTGCCAGCAGTGAAGGTCTTAGTCCACGAAACACCATATATTTT. The chain recombines TRBV6-1 with TRBJ1-3; D not resolved. The CDR3 length is 15 residues. Trimming took 1 base from V and 5 from J, leaving 12 bases between them. Germline CDR1 is MNHNS and CDR2 is SASEGT.

This clone showed up just a few times. V and J are TRBV5-6 and TRBJ1-2; no definite D call. The CDR3 has 13 amino acids. Germline-derived CDR1 and CDR2 are SGHDT and YYEEEE. The V end was cut by 2 bases, the J end by 6 bases, with 11 bases between. CDR3 residues: CASSFRSGDGYTF. As DNA, the CDR3 is TGTGCCAGCAGCTTTCGATCTGGTGATGGCTACACCTTC.

This chain joins TRBV6-5 and TRBJ2-1; unclear D gene. In germline, CDR1 is MNHEY, CDR2 SVGAGI. Trimming shortened V by 8 bases and J by 0 bases, and 8 bases separated the two germline ends. The CDR3 covers 13 residues. The chain's CDR3 is CASQASSYNEQFF. In nucleotides, the CDR3 is TGTGCCAGCCAGGCTAGCTCCTACAATGAGCAGTTCTTC.